These 10 T cell receptor beta chains came from one sample sequenced in a study of CD8 T cells in ankylosing spondylitis. TCRdb re-called the 5' RACE reads with MiXCR, one entry per CDR3 protein. The sample lists 500,000 to 650,000 distinct CDR3 sequences; 5.3% were seen once. Their cognate antigens are unknown. Notes on the study in general: Seemingly characteristic of ankylosing spondylitis blood was a TCR beta motif consisting of roughly 8 highly homologous variants.

The sequencing sample was made of blood, either unsorted or a sorted T cell fraction (not recorded which). The source is a male donor with ankylosing spondylitis.

This clonotype was counted ten times or more. V usage is TRBV12-3 or TRBV12-4 and J usage is TRBJ1-5, with D hard to call. The CDR3 contains 16 residues. V lost 8 bases to trimming and J lost 1 base, with 18 bases between them. This chain's CDR3 is CASGLVRAGSNQPQHF. Here the CDR3 DNA reads TGTGCCAGCGGCCTCGTCCGGGCGGGGAGCAATCAGCCCCAGCATTTT.

In its sample, this clonotype was seen many times. The J gene is TRBJ1-1, the V gene TRBV7-2; weak D call: TRBD1 (6 bases). The V gene lost 2 bases and the J gene lost 0 bases, with 10 bases spanning the gap. The CDR3 runs to 15 residues. From germline, CDR1 is SGHTA and CDR2 FQGNSA. The CDR3 spells CASSLTGFLNTEAFF. CDR3 coding DNA: TGTGCCAGCAGCTTAACAGGGTTCTTGAACACTGAAGCTTTCTTT.

This clonotype has at least ten counts. This chain joins TRBV12-3 or TRBV12-4 and TRBJ2-1, with 7 nucleotides matching TRBD2. This CDR3 contains 16 residues. Trimming took 7 bases from V and 6 from J; bases not matched to a gene: 15. The CDR3 sequence is CASTLWGREVGNEQFF. Here the CDR3 DNA reads TGTGCCAGCACCCTTTGGGGGAGGGAAGTGGGCAATGAGCAGTTCTTC.

In this sample, this clonotype turned up many times. The chain uses TRBV6-2 or TRBV6-3 and TRBJ2-2; D gene unclear. Trimming left V 6 bases short and J 6 bases short, with 8 bases between. Germline loops: CDR1 MNHEY, CDR2 SVGEGT. CDR3 size: 12 residues. The CDR3 loop reads CASSRPAGELFF. CDR3 DNA: TGTGCCAGCAGCCGCCCGGCCGGGGAGCTGTTTTTT.

This chain joins TRBV27 and TRBJ1-1; D is undetermined. The CDR3 covers 17 residues. In germline, CDR1 is MNHEY, CDR2 SMNVEV (reference sequence). Trimming shortened V by 3 bases and J by 1 base, and 18 bases separated the two germline ends. CDR3 nucleotides: TGTGCCAGCAGTTTCTTGCCCGTTAGGCCCCCGAACACTGAAGCTTTCTTT. It translates to CASSFLPVRPPNTEAFF.

This clonotype was observed at least ten times. This rearrangement joins TRBV3-1 to TRBJ2-1; a weak D match, TRBD1 (5 bases). The CDR3 sequence is 14 residues long. Germline CDR1 is LGHDT and CDR2 is YNNKEL (reference sequence). Deletions cut 5 bases from V and 10 bases from J, with 18 bases between. The CDR3 nucleotides read TGTGCCAGCAGCTTCACAGGATCAGCCACCGAGCAGTTCTTC. Translation: CASSFTGSATEQFF.

This clonotype occurred a few times. The V and J genes are TRBV30 and TRBJ2-3, with no clear D. This CDR3 has 13 amino acids. CDR1 and CDR2 (germline): GTSNPN, SVGIG (reference sequence). The V and J ends lost 4 bases and 0 bases respectively, with 8 bases between them. CDR3 protein: CAWIPFSTDTQYF. The CDR3 DNA is TGTGCCTGGATCCCTTTTAGCACAGATACGCAGTATTTT.

This clonotype was seen many times. The chain employs TRBV20-1 and TRBJ1-5; D is unclear. The germline V gene has CDR1 DFQATT and CDR2 SNEGSKA (reference sequence). CDR3 length equals 14 residues. Trimming removed 5 bases from V and 0 bases from J, with 11 bases in between. The CDR3 spells CSAQYGFSNQPQHF. In nucleotides, the CDR3 is TGCAGTGCTCAGTATGGGTTTAGCAATCAGCCCCAGCATTTT.

This clonotype occurred many times. CDR3 sequence: CASRIAGGHNEQFF. The CDR3 DNA sequence: TGTGCCAGTCGCATAGCGGGAGGGCACAATGAGCAGTTCTTC. V is TRBV19 and J is TRBJ2-1; 11 bases match TRBD2. Germline CDR1 reads LNHDA; CDR2 reads SQIVND (reference sequence). J gave up 5 bases and V 8 bases, and 5 bases lay outside the gene matches. CDR3 size: 14 residues. Filled out from reference TRBV19 and TRBJ2-1, the complete variable domain reads DGGITQSPKYLFRKEGQNVTLSCEQNLNHDAMYWYRQDPGQGLRLIYYSQIVNDFQKGDIAEGYSVSREKKESFPLTVTSAQKNPTAFYLCASRIAGGHNEQFFGPGTRLTVL.

There are many counts of this clonotype. V is TRBV20-1 and J is TRBJ2-7; 10 bases map to TRBD2. The J segment lost 6 bases and the V segment lost 1 base, leaving 6 bases of the junction unmatched. The CDR3 runs 14 residues. Germline V lookup: CDR1 DFQATT, CDR2 SNEGSKA (reference sequence). In nucleotides, the CDR3 is TGCAGTGCTAGAGGGGCTAGCGGGAGCCCCGAGCAGTACTTC. It encodes CSARGASGSPEQYF.